The text below deals with one T cell receptor (beta chain). Its antigen is as yet unknown. These data belong to a study of Ad26.COV2.S vaccination and SARS-CoV-2 variants. The overall study: Among those in the COV1001 Ad26.COV2.S trial arm was the donor. Ad26.COV2.S given intramuscularly, once or twice 56 days apart.

The CDR3 spans 16 residues. V was pared by 3 bases and J by 2 bases, with 13 bases between. Germline V gene data show CDR1 as LGHNA and CDR2 as YSLEER. Measured with immunoSEQ multiplex PCR; TCRdb has only the in-frame clones, and not every one. The data show approximately 410,000 clones, roughly 90% seen once. Noted treatment: roughly 19 received Ad26.COV2.S at low or high dose, single or two shots; about 5 received placebo; per-sample allocation not given. On day 63 after the first injection, vaccine and placebo recipients gave samples. General observations from the study: In TCR breadth and depth analyses, total T cell responses may have been underestimated. Participants given vaccine showed non-spike TCR breadth similar to that of placebo recipients.

The TCR sequence derives from a person between 18 and 65 years old who received the Ad26.COV2.S COVID-19 vaccine or a placebo. The specimen was peripheral blood, collected in a trial of Ad26.COV2.S vaccine versus placebo. The rearrangement joins TRBV4-3 to TRBJ2-2; perhaps TRBD2 as D (6 bases). CDR3 coding DNA: TGCGCCAGCAGCCAGCTCCCGGGACTCAACACCGGGGAGCTGTTTTTT. Protein: CASSQLPGLNTGELFF.